This T cell receptor beta chain originates from a study of shared T cell receptors in the human thymus. V dropped 2 bases and J dropped 6 bases, with 14 bases sitting between them. The CDR3 spans 15 residues. CDR1 SGHDT and CDR2 YYEEEE come from the germline V gene. The table came from immunoSEQ multiplex PCR; TCRdb's copy has only in-frame clones and leaves some out. The data contain hundreds of thousands of clones, roughly 90% of them singletons. This sample was also put to use in a study of human thymus T cells. That publication notes: Donor material was obtained from healthy Finnish infants undergoing corrective surgery for congenital heart defects.

The chain uses TRBV5-6 and TRBJ1-4; the D is unclear. The specimen sequenced was thymocytes. This TCR came from a boy in the first two years of life with a congenital heart defect. This CDR3 reads CASSLKHLEDEKLFF. The CDR3 coding sequence is TGTGCCAGCAGCTTAAAACACCTAGAGGATGAAAAACTGTTTTTT.